The 13 T cell receptor beta chains below all came from one sample that was sequenced in a study of T-cell reconstitution after alpha-beta-depleted transplantation in children. This sample's TCRbeta library carried unique molecular identifier barcodes. Using its own MiXCR run on the PCR reads, TCRdb lists one record per CDR3 protein. In the table there are 140,000 to 150,000 distinct CDR3 sequences, around 9% of which are singletons. Source: PBMCs, mostly from graft donor cells, taken 180 days after TCRalphabeta/CD19-depleted stem cell transplant. The receptors were gathered from a female patient between 2 and 15 years old who had a stem cell transplant for congenital amegakaryocytic thrombocytopenia, so the T cells may come from the graft donor.

This clonotype was picked up many times. The J gene is TRBJ2-1, the V gene TRBV5-1, with 7 bases that match TRBD2. Germline CDR1 is SGHRS and CDR2 is YFSETQ. CDR3 length: 16 residues. V dropped 4 bases and J dropped 0; count of bases not matched to a gene: 7. CDR3 coding DNA: TGCGCCAGCAGCGGAGGGGACTACGGCTCCTACAATGAGCAGTTCTTC. Encoded protein: CASSGGDYGSYNEQFF. Together with reference TRBV5-1 and TRBJ2-1, the CDR3 gives the full variable domain: KAGVTQTPRYLIKTRGQQVTLSCSPISGHRSVSWYQQTPGQGLQFLFEYFSETQRNKGNFPGRFSGRQFSNSRSEMNVSTLELGDSALYLCASSGGDYGSYNEQFFGPGTRLTVL.

The rearrangement joins TRBV6-2 or TRBV6-3 to TRBJ2-1, with D maybe TRBD2 (6 bases). Germline CDR1 MNHEY, CDR2 SVGEGT. Trimming left V 3 bases short and J 2 bases short, with 8 bases between. The CDR3 spans 14 residues. The CDR3 region has the DNA TGTGCCAGCAGTTATGGCGGGACCTACAATGAGCAGTTCTTC. Encoded protein: CASSYGGTYNEQFF.

This clonotype was counted ten times or more. The V and J genes are TRBV2 and TRBJ2-5; TRBD2 is a possible D gene (5 bases). Germline CDR1 reads SNHLY; CDR2 reads FYNNEI. Trimming cost V 3 bases and J 2 bases, with 10 bases left between them. This CDR3 region has 14 residues. The CDR3 spells CASSDSRRQETQYF. The CDR3, as DNA: TGTGCCAGCAGTGATAGTAGGAGGCAAGAGACCCAGTACTTC.

This clonotype has a single count. This may stem from a read error, because a much larger clone lies one nucleotide away. The chain carries TRBV29-1 and TRBJ2-1; D may be TRBD1 (6 bases). This CDR3 comprises 12 residues. Germline loops: CDR1 SQVTM, CDR2 ANQGSEA. CDR3 amino acids: CSVQGRDNEHFF. CDR3 DNA sequence: TGCAGCGTTCAAGGACGGGACAATGAGCATTTCTTC.

The chain employs TRBV5-1 and TRBJ2-7; D is unresolved. Germline assignment: CDR1 SGHRS and CDR2 YFSETQ. Trimming took 0 bases from V and 2 from J, leaving 9 bases between them. This CDR3 contains 14 residues. DNA for the CDR3: TGCGCCAGCAGCTTGGCCGCGGCGGCCTACGAGCAGTACTTC. Protein product: CASSLAAAAYEQYF.

In its sample, this clonotype was seen many times. The chain carries TRBV20-1 and TRBJ2-5, with D perhaps TRBD1 or TRBD2 (5 bases each). V shed 3 bases and J shed 2 bases, with 7 bases lying between them. CDR1 is DFQATT, CDR2 SNEGSKA, per germline (reference sequence). This CDR3 region has 12 residues. The CDR3 bases are TGCAGTGCTAGGAGGGGACAAGAGACCCAGTACTTC. Its translation: CSARRGQETQYF.

This clonotype was recorded at least ten times. V gene TRBV25-1 combines with J gene TRBJ1-1, with a possible D match to TRBD1 (5 bases). The V gene lost 4 bases and the J gene lost 1 base, with 10 bases spanning the gap. CDR3 size: 14 residues. Germline V gene lookup returns CDR1 MGHDK and CDR2 SYGVNS. CDR3 sequence: CASSGPGGNTEAFF. In DNA, the CDR3 is TGTGCCAGCAGTGGACCGGGGGGGAACACTGAAGCTTTCTTT.

Many counts were recorded for this clonotype. The genes are TRBV29-1 and TRBJ1-2, with D perhaps matching TRBD1 (6 bases). CDR1 SQVTM and CDR2 ANQGSEA come from the germline V gene. The ends were cut back, 5 bases at V and 5 bases at J, with 21 bases in the middle. This CDR3 is built from 15 residues. CDR3 DNA sequence: TGCAGCGTTAGCCCTTTGGACAGTGATCCTTATGGCTACACCTTC. Protein sequence: CSVSPLDSDPYGYTF.

At least ten counts were recorded for this clonotype. The V gene is TRBV20-1, the J gene TRBJ2-7; 14 bases are a match to TRBD2. V lost 3 bases to trimming and J lost 3 bases; unmatched junction nucleotides: 13. The CDR3 is made up of 18 amino acids. Germline CDR1 and CDR2: DFQATT and SNEGSKA (reference sequence). This chain's CDR3 is CSASGGTSGRGRDYEQYF. The CDR3, as DNA: TGCAGTGCTAGCGGCGGGACTAGCGGGAGAGGCCGGGACTACGAGCAGTACTTC.

This clonotype turned up a few times. This chain connects TRBV20-1 to TRBJ2-1; D might be TRBD2 (6 bases). Germline CDR1 is DFQATT and CDR2 is SNEGSKA (reference sequence). This CDR3 has 15 amino acids. With 3 bases removed from V and 6 bases from J, the gap between germline ends came to 18 bases. The CDR3, as DNA: TGCAGTGCTAGCCAGGGTGTCGGGAGAACCAATGAGCAGTTCTTC. Amino acid sequence: CSASQGVGRTNEQFF.

This chain uses TRBV20-1 with TRBJ2-3, with 8 bases identical to TRBD2. Germline CDR1 is DFQATT and CDR2 is SNEGSKA (reference sequence). The CDR3 is 15 residues long. Trimming removed 8 bases from V and 6 bases from J; junction bases left unmatched: 16. In DNA form, the CDR3 reads TGCAGTCAACTGCCCCAACTAGCGGCGCGGGATACGCAGTATTTT. It encodes CSQLPQLAARDTQYF.

There are many counts of this clonotype. Compared with germline, one end of the junction differs, possibly owing to a read error. The chain uses TRBV20-1 and TRBJ2-1, with 9 bases that match TRBD1. The CDR3 has 14 residues. Germline CDR1 and CDR2: DFQATT and SNEGSKA (reference sequence). CDR3 in amino acids: CSAREPGQGWRGVF. The CDR3 nucleotides are TGCAGTGCTAGGGAGCCGGGACAGGGATGGAGGGGGGTCTTC.

The table lists this clonotype with many counts. This rearrangement joins TRBV27 to TRBJ2-7; D remains unclear. The CDR3 extends over 13 amino acids. V shed 0 bases and J shed 6 bases, with 9 bases lying between them. In germline, CDR1 is MNHEY, CDR2 SMNVEV (reference sequence). Here the CDR3 DNA reads TGTGCCAGCAGTTTATCTGTCGCGCGCGAGCAGTACTTC. Protein sequence: CASSLSVAREQYF.